The rows below give T cell receptor beta chains drawn from one sample of a study of spatial heterogeneity in lung cancer. Each CDR3 protein gets one entry after TCRdb re-called the 5' RACE reads with MiXCR. The sample lists over 25,000 distinct CDR3 sequences, roughly 6.9% occurring once. The specimen was lung tumor tissue, collected at surgery. All receptors come from a male donor with early-stage non-small cell lung cancer. Each CDR3 is given with its conserved first and last residue. The order of the fields is V gene, CDR3 length, clone size, D gene, J gene, CDR3 DNA, CDR3 protein. The D gene is left open where the match is weak. Not all rows give a size; the values are once, few, many and, for expanded clones, a class.

>TRBV20-1|13|few|.|TRBJ1-2
TGCAGTGCAGTCTATTCATCTAACTATGGCTACACCTTC
CSAVYSSNYGYTF
>TRBV20-1|15|many|.|TRBJ2-7
TGCAGTGCTAGAGAATTACAGGGTTTCCTAAAAGGGCAGTACTTC
CSARELQGFLKGQYF
>TRBV12-3/TRBV12-4|13|many|.|TRBJ1-5
TGTGCCAGCAGTTTTATTGACAATCAGCCCCAGCATTTT
CASSFIDNQPQHF
>TRBV4-1|16|many|.|TRBJ2-1
TGCGCCAGCAGCCAGGCCGGGACAACCGGCTGGAATGAGCAGTTCTTC
CASSQAGTTGWNEQFF
>TRBV5-6|14|.|.|TRBJ2-2
TGTGCCAGCAGCGAGGGCCTGAACACCGGGGAGCTGTTTTTT
CASSEGLNTGELFF
>TRBV30|13|many|.|TRBJ2-7
TGTGCCTGGAGTAACAGGGATTCCTACGAGCAGTACTTC
CAWSNRDSYEQYF
>TRBV20-1|14|many|TRBD1|TRBJ2-7
TGCAGTGCTAGCGCGGGACAGGACTCCTACGAGCAGTACTTC
CSASAGQDSYEQYF
>TRBV6-2/TRBV6-3|13|.|.|TRBJ2-7
TGTGCCAGCAGTTTCGGACTTTCCTACGAGCAGTACTTC
CASSFGLSYEQYF
>TRBV11-2|12|many|.|TRBJ1-1
TGTGCCAGCAGTCGGACCAACACTGAAGCTTTCTTT
CASSRTNTEAFF
>TRBV11-2|18|few|TRBD2|TRBJ2-7
TGTGCCAGCAGCTTAAGCCTTAGCGGGGGGGCCGTCTTTTTGGAGCAGTACTTC
CASSLSLSGGAVFLEQYF
>TRBV27|13|.|.|TRBJ1-2
TGTGCCAGCAGCACCGGGGCCATATATGGCTACACCTTC
CASSTGAIYGYTF
>TRBV12-3/TRBV12-4|12|many|TRBD2|TRBJ2-3
TGTGCCAGCAGCTCTAGCGGAAATACGCAGTATTTT
CASSSSGNTQYF
>TRBV29-1|14|few|.|TRBJ2-3
TGCAGCGTCCTGGTTTCTACAGGCGGAGATACGCAGTATTTT
CSVLVSTGGDTQYF
>TRBV12-3/TRBV12-4|15|.|TRBD1|TRBJ2-5
TGTGCCAGCAGCCCCCGACAGGGACGGAGAGAGACCCAGTACTTC
CASSPRQGRRETQYF
>TRBV7-2|18|many|.|TRBJ2-3
TGTGCCAGCAGCTGGACAGTACTCGACCCCGTCCGAACAGATACGCAGTATTTT
CASSWTVLDPVRTDTQYF
>TRBV28|11|many|.|TRBJ1-4
TGTGCCAGCAGTTTCGATGAAAAACTGTTTTTT
CASSFDEKLFF
>TRBV5-6|16|few|.|TRBJ2-1
TGTGCCAGCAGCTTGGTCACGTTGAGCTCCTACAATGAGCAGTTCTTC
CASSLVTLSSYNEQFF
>TRBV2|14|.|TRBD1|TRBJ2-7
TGTGCCAGCAGTGCCGAAACAGGGGGCGCAGAGCAGTACTTC
CASSAETGGAEQYF
>TRBV10-2|10|many|.|TRBJ2-3
TGCGCCACAGCGACAGATACGCAGTATTTT
CATATDTQYF
>TRBV6-5|15|few|.|TRBJ2-6
TGTGCCAGCAGAGCAGGGGAGGCTGGGGCCAACGTCCTGACTTTC
CASRAGEAGANVLTF
>TRBV30|14|few|.|TRBJ2-2
TGTGCACAGTCGAAGACGGCGAACACCGGGGAGCTGTTTTTT
CAQSKTANTGELFF
>TRBV9|17|few|TRBD2|TRBJ2-3
TGTGCCAGCAGCGTAGACCCTAGCGGGGGAAACACAGATACGCAGTATTTT
CASSVDPSGGNTDTQYF
>TRBV6-2/TRBV6-3|15|many|.|TRBJ2-7
TGTGCCAGCAAAGGGGGGCCTCTAAGCTCCTACGAGCAGTACTTC
CASKGGPLSSYEQYF
>TRBV5-1|12|many|.|TRBJ1-1
TGCGCCAGCACCTCACCAGGACAGGAAGCTTTCTTT
CASTSPGQEAFF